The rows below give T cell receptor beta chains drawn from one sample of a study of cytomegalovirus exposure and HLA in healthy donors. Sequencing was performed with immunoSEQ multiplex PCR; in TCRdb, only in-frame clones are kept and a portion is missing. This sample has under 200,000 clones, with 91% found just once. The sequenced material came from PBMCs. The receptors derive from a woman aged 18 to 35 in good health and CMV-seropositive. The CDR3 runs from the conserved cysteine through the conserved F or W. D genes are given only for firm matches. Clone size is shown for a subset of rows, as once, few, many or a class of expanded clone.

>NA|15|TRBV7-9|TRBD2|TRBJ2-1
CASSPGLAGGGEQFF
TGTGCCAGCAGCCCCGGACTAGCGGGGGGGGGTGAGCAGTTCTTC
>NA|15|TRBV7-8|TRBD1|TRBJ2-7
CASSLGQGISYEQYF
TGTGCCAGCAGCTTAGGACAGGGGATCTCCTACGAGCAGTACTTC
>NA|15|TRBV5-4|TRBD2|TRBJ2-7
CASSSPGLGSREQYF
TGTGCCAGCAGCTCCCCGGGACTAGGCTCGCGGGAGCAGTACTTC
>NA|15|TRBV5-7|NA|TRBJ2-7
CASSLHRDFDYEQYF
TGTGCCAGCAGCTTGCATCGGGACTTCGACTACGAGCAGTACTTC
>NA|14|TRBV5-1|NA|TRBJ1-4
CASSLVLGAEKLFF
TGCGCCAGCAGCTTGGTTTTGGGAGCTGAAAAACTGTTTTTT
>NA|12|TRBV29-1|NA|TRBJ2-1
CSVNRGYNEQFF
TGCAGCGTCAATAGGGGATACAATGAGCAGTTCTTC
>NA|12|TRBV30|NA|TRBJ1-2
CAWSVRGRGYTF
TGTGCCTGGAGTGTACGAGGTCGCGGCTACACCTTC
>NA|14|TRBV5-1|TRBD2|TRBJ2-7
CASSWSSGSYEQYF
TGCGCCAGCAGCTGGAGTAGCGGGAGCTACGAGCAGTACTTC
>once|15|TRBV7-8|NA|TRBJ1-1
CASSLTFRGSTEAFF
TGTGCCAGCAGCCTAACTTTTCGGGGGAGCACTGAAGCTTTCTTT
>NA|18|TRBV4-3|TRBD1|TRBJ1-3
CASSQDYEGDSFGNTIYF
TGCGCCAGCAGCCAAGATTATGAGGGGGACAGCTTCGGAAACACCATATATTTT
>NA|14|TRBV6-1|TRBD1|TRBJ2-7
CASSEGTGGYEQYF
TGTGCCAGCAGTGAAGGGACAGGGGGCTACGAGCAGTACTTC
>NA|13|TRBV29-1|NA|TRBJ2-2
CSQRIGMGGELFF
TGCAGCCAGAGGATCGGGATGGGCGGGGAGCTGTTTTTT
>NA|13|TRBV7-2|NA|TRBJ1-2
CASSLAGEYGYTF
TGTGCCAGCAGCTTAGCAGGGGAATATGGCTACACCTTC
>NA|15|TRBV2|TRBD2|TRBJ2-7
CASRALGGGIYEQYF
TGTGCCAGCAGAGCCTTGGGCGGGGGAATCTACGAGCAGTACTTC
>NA|15|TRBV7-2|TRBD2|TRBJ2-3
CASSSRGTSTDTQYF
TGTGCCAGCAGCTCGCGGGGGACTAGCACAGATACGCAGTATTTT
>NA|15|TRBV5-1|TRBD1|TRBJ2-5
CASSHIKGGPETQYF
TGCGCCAGCAGCCATATTAAAGGGGGCCCAGAGACCCAGTACTTC
>NA|15|TRBV18|TRBD1|TRBJ1-4
CASSPPGQSNEKLFF
TGTGCCAGCTCACCACCGGGACAGAGTAATGAAAAACTGTTTTTT
>NA|17|TRBV4-1|TRBD2|TRBJ2-2
CASSQDPSGANTGELFF
TGCGCCAGCAGCCAAGATCCTAGCGGGGCTAACACCGGGGAGCTGTTTTTT
>once|17|TRBV5-1|TRBD1|TRBJ2-2
CASSGEQGAGNTGELFF
TGCGCCAGCAGCGGGGAACAGGGGGCAGGGAACACCGGGGAGCTGTTTTTT
>NA|17|TRBV5-4|NA|TRBJ2-6
CASSQGTHRGGANVLTF
TGTGCCAGCAGCCAAGGGACTCACCGTGGGGGGGCCAACGTCCTGACTTTC
>NA|16|TRBV6-5|TRBD1|TRBJ1-2
CASSYDRGRIGDGYTF
TGTGCCAGCAGTTACGACAGGGGGCGGATTGGGGATGGCTACACCTTC
>NA|13|TRBV6-5|NA|TRBJ2-3
CASGAGSTDTQYF
TGTGCCAGCGGGGCGGGAAGCACAGATACGCAGTATTTT
>NA|16|TRBV18|NA|TRBJ1-2
CASSPHPGPSNYGYTF
TGTGCCAGCTCACCACACCCAGGTCCCTCTAACTATGGCTACACCTTC
>NA|14|TRBV11-2|NA|TRBJ2-3
CASSFGGRTDTQYF
TGTGCCAGCAGCTTCGGGGGGCGCACAGATACGCAGTATTTT
>NA|15|TRBV11-3|TRBD2|TRBJ2-2
CASSLSGGDTGELFF
TGTGCCAGCAGCTTATCGGGAGGTGACACCGGGGAGCTGTTTTTT
>NA|16|TRBV10-3|TRBD1|TRBJ1-2
CAISERQGDFPYGYTF
TGTGCCATCAGTGAGAGACAGGGTGATTTTCCCTATGGCTACACCTTC
>NA|15|TRBV27|NA|TRBJ2-1
CASRVDGVPYNEQFF
TGTGCCAGCAGAGTGGATGGAGTTCCCTACAATGAGCAGTTCTTC